This TCR beta chain came from a study of Ad26.COV2.S vaccination and SARS-CoV-2 variants. TCRdb keeps only in-frame clones here, not all; method: immunoSEQ multiplex PCR. The sample holds 400,000 to 500,000 clones, more than 75% seen once. V lost 2 bases and J 8 bases, leaving 6 bases between the germline ends. This CDR3 is 11 amino acids long. Treatment specified: 15 to 20 received Ad26.COV2.S at low or high dose, single or two shots; 5 received placebo; per-sample allocation not given. Sample collection was performed on day 63 after the first vaccine or placebo injection. V and J are TRBV12-3 or TRBV12-4 and TRBJ1-1; D unresolved. Here the sequenced sample was peripheral blood, taken in a trial of Ad26.COV2.S vaccine versus placebo. This TCR came from a person between 18 and 59 years old who received the Ad26.COV2.S COVID-19 vaccine or a placebo. CDR3 DNA: TGTGCCAGCAGTTTAAAAATAGAAGCTTTCTTT. Residues: CASSLKIEAFF.